These 16 T cell receptor beta chains came from one sample sequenced in a study of cytotoxic CD8 clonotypes in ibrutinib-treated CLL. Method: immunoSEQ multiplex PCR; TCRdb's copy keeps in-frame clones and lacks some. The sample holds more than 20,000 clones, roughly 70% seen once. The material was PBMCs, obtained before ibrutinib treatment. The receptors shown here come from a human donor with chronic lymphocytic leukemia.

In this sample, this clone turned up a few times. CDR3 residues: CASSYSGGPYEQYF. In DNA form, the CDR3 reads TGTGCCAGCAGTTACTCCGGGGGACCCTACGAGCAGTACTTC. The genes are TRBV6-6 and TRBJ2-7, with D tentatively TRBD2 (6 bases). CDR1 and CDR2 from the germline V gene are MNHNY and SVGAGI (reference sequence). Trimming took 0 bases from V and 2 from J, leaving 8 bases between them. The CDR3 runs 14 residues.

Here the CDR3 DNA reads TGTGCCAGCAGCCCTCCCCGGGTAACCTACAATGAGCAGTTCTTC. Translated, it gives CASSPPRVTYNEQFF. V gene TRBV6-6 combines with J gene TRBJ2-1, with D unclear. This CDR3 spans 15 amino acids. CDR1 MNHNY and CDR2 SVGAGI come from the germline V gene (reference sequence). Trimming took 6 bases from V and 2 from J, leaving 14 bases between them.

V is TRBV2 and J is TRBJ2-7, with D maybe TRBD2 (5 bases). The CDR3 extends over 15 amino acids. The V gene's germline CDR1 is SNHLY and CDR2 FYNNEI. V lost 4 bases to trimming and J lost 7 bases, with 20 bases between them. For the CDR3, the DNA is TGTGCCAGCAGTGCGATGGACCTTTCCCCGGGGGAGCAGTACTTC. Its protein is CASSAMDLSPGEQYF.

This clone counts as medium-sized (0.01 to 0.1%). J is TRBJ1-5 and V is TRBV6-6; D possibly corresponds to TRBD1 (6 bases). Germline V CDR1 and CDR2: MNHNY, SVGAGI (reference sequence). The CDR3 runs to 16 residues. The V end lost 0 bases, the J end lost 0 bases, and 9 bases lay between the germline ends. The CDR3 protein is CASSYSGGYSNQPQHF. CDR3 DNA: TGTGCCAGCAGTTACTCAGGGGGGTATAGCAATCAGCCCCAGCATTTT.

This sequence joins TRBV7-3 and TRBJ2-7; 7 nucleotides align to TRBD2. The CDR3 runs to 13 residues. Germline V CDR1 and CDR2: SGHTA, FQGTGA. The V gene end was trimmed by 8 bases and the J gene end by 5 bases; junction bases not matched to a gene: 9. CDR3: CASRAGRGDEQYF. The CDR3 nucleotides are TGTGCCAGCCGAGCGGGAAGAGGCGACGAGCAGTACTTC.

This sequence joins TRBV19 and TRBJ2-2; 10 positions agree with TRBD1. The CDR3 runs to 16 residues. The J segment lost 2 bases and the V segment lost 4 bases, leaving 4 bases of the junction unmatched. Germline V lookup: CDR1 LNHDA, CDR2 SQIVND (reference sequence). The CDR3 loop reads CASSTGTGANTGELFF. The CDR3 DNA follows: TGTGCCAGTAGTACCGGGACAGGGGCCAACACCGGGGAGCTGTTTTTT.

The chain couples TRBV4-1 to TRBJ2-4; possibly TRBD1 for D (5 bases). Germline lookup yields CDR1 MGHRA and CDR2 YSYEKL. V was trimmed by 3 bases and J by 1 base, leaving 16 bases between them. The CDR3 is 17 amino acids. CDR3 residues: CASSHPSRDGAKNIQYF. In DNA form, the CDR3 reads TGCGCCAGCAGCCACCCGTCCAGGGATGGGGCCAAAAACATTCAGTACTTC.

J is TRBJ1-5 and V is TRBV7-3, with D uncertain. V was clipped by 5 bases and J by 7 bases, with 12 bases between them. The germline V gene has CDR1 SGHTA and CDR2 FQGTGA. CDR3 length: 13 residues. The CDR3 is CASSEGPGQPQHF. CDR3 DNA: TGTGCCAGCAGCGAGGGCCCGGGGCAGCCCCAGCATTTT.

The rearrangement joins TRBV13 to TRBJ2-1; D is possibly TRBD1 (6 bases). Deletions cut 6 bases from V and 6 bases from J, with 18 bases between. The germline gives CDR1 PRHDT, CDR2 FYEKMQ (reference sequence). The CDR3 loop spans 15 amino acids. CDR3 coding DNA: TGTGCCAGCAGACAGGGTACCGGGTTTAGCAATGAGCAGTTCTTC. This codes for CASRQGTGFSNEQFF.

The CDR3 region has the DNA TGCGCCAGCAGCTTGGAGGGCAGGGGAACCAAATTTTACAATGAGCAGTTCTTC. This gives the protein CASSLEGRGTKFYNEQFF. V usage is TRBV5-1 and J usage is TRBJ2-1; maybe TRBD1 (6 bases). The CDR3 is 18 amino acids. With 0 bases removed from V and 4 bases from J, the gap between germline ends came to 20 bases. CDR1 is SGHRS and CDR2 is YFSETQ in the germline V gene.

The rearrangement links TRBV9 to TRBJ2-3; 7 bases map to TRBD2. V lost 3 bases and J lost 3; bases outside the gene matches: 7. The CDR3 is 15 residues long. Per the germline V gene, CDR1 is SGDLS and CDR2 is YYNGEE. CDR3 DNA sequence: TGTGCCAGCAGCGGTCTCGGGGAGGGGACAGATACGCAGTATTTT. This sequence encodes CASSGLGEGTDTQYF.

The V gene is TRBV6-6, the J gene TRBJ2-4; D is perhaps TRBD1 (7 bases). The V and J ends lost 11 bases and 0 bases respectively, with 14 bases between them. The CDR3 is 14 residues long. Germline CDR1 MNHNY, CDR2 SVGAGI (reference sequence). DNA of the CDR3: TGTGCCGCGCGGGACAGTCTAGCCAAAAACATTCAGTACTTC. Encoded protein: CAARDSLAKNIQYF.

This clone was seen a single time. The junction departs from the called germline gene at one end, perhaps through a read error. This chain joins TRBV4-1 and TRBJ1-5; D unresolved. This CDR3 comprises 15 residues. Germline CDR1 reads MGHRA; CDR2 reads YSYEKL. CDR3 DNA sequence: TGTGCCAGCAGCCAAGAAGGGTCAGGACTGATCGGCCAGCATTTT. This sequence encodes CASSQEGSGLIGQHF.

The rearrangement uses TRBV7-9 and TRBJ1-1; 7 bases are shared with TRBD1. Trimming took 4 bases from V and 7 from J; bases not matched to a gene: 9. Germline-derived CDR1 and CDR2 are SEHNR and FQNEAQ (reference sequence). The CDR3 runs to 14 residues. The CDR3 is CASSSRGGGSEAFF. DNA for the CDR3: TGTGCCAGCAGCTCAAGAGGGGGCGGGAGTGAAGCTTTCTTT.

The chain recombines TRBV27 with TRBJ2-5; 13 bases are a match to TRBD2. Trimming cost V 8 bases and J 0 bases; bases outside gene matches: 6. Germline values: CDR1 MNHEY, CDR2 SMNVEV (reference sequence). The CDR3 has 16 amino acids. The CDR3 DNA reads TGTGCCAGCCGACTCGGGACTAGCGGGGACCAAGAGACCCAGTACTTC. Translation: CASRLGTSGDQETQYF.

This clone is termed large. The chain carries TRBV29-1 and TRBJ2-1, with D perhaps matching TRBD1 or TRBD2 (5 bases each). V was pared by 0 bases and J by 5 bases, with 17 bases between. The germline V gene has CDR1 SQVTM and CDR2 ANQGSEA. The CDR3 sequence is 16 residues long. The CDR3 nucleotides are TGCAGCGTTGAAGATATCTCAGGGAGAATCAACAATGAGCAGTTCTTC. Protein product: CSVEDISGRINNEQFF.